This T cell receptor beta chain was found in a study of T cell responses to AZD1222 COVID-19 vaccine. Method: immunoSEQ multiplex PCR; TCRdb's copy keeps in-frame clones and lacks some. The table shows roughly 99,000 clones, with 92% occurring only once. V lost 6 bases to trimming and J lost 0 bases, with 11 bases between them. This CDR3 region has 13 residues. Germline CDR1 SQVTM, CDR2 ANQGSEA. The chain uses TRBV29-1 and TRBJ1-1; D gene unclear. This clonotype was sampled from an adult who received the AZD1222 COVID-19 vaccine. The input for sequencing was peripheral blood, taken 28 days after the second AZD1222 dose. CDR3 protein: CSVYSGVNTEAFF. The CDR3 nucleotides are TGCAGCGTCTACAGCGGGGTGAACACTGAAGCTTTCTTT.